This TCR beta chain derives from a study of T cell responses to AZD1222 COVID-19 vaccine. The table came from immunoSEQ multiplex PCR; TCRdb's copy has only in-frame clones and leaves some out. The sample lists around 130,000 clones; approximately 90% were seen once. This CDR3 region has 18 residues. Germline V gene data show CDR1 as LNHNV and CDR2 as YYDKDF (reference sequence). The ends were cut back, 3 bases at V and 0 bases at J, with 15 bases in the middle. The chain uses TRBV15 and TRBJ2-6; D is ambiguous. The material sequenced was peripheral blood, taken 28 days after the second dose of the MenACWY control vaccine. The sequence came from an adult who received the MenACWY meningococcal vaccine as a control. CDR3 sequence reads: CATSRAQKLSSGANVLTF. The CDR3 nucleotides read TGTGCCACCAGCAGGGCACAGAAACTTAGCTCTGGGGCCAACGTCCTGACTTTC.